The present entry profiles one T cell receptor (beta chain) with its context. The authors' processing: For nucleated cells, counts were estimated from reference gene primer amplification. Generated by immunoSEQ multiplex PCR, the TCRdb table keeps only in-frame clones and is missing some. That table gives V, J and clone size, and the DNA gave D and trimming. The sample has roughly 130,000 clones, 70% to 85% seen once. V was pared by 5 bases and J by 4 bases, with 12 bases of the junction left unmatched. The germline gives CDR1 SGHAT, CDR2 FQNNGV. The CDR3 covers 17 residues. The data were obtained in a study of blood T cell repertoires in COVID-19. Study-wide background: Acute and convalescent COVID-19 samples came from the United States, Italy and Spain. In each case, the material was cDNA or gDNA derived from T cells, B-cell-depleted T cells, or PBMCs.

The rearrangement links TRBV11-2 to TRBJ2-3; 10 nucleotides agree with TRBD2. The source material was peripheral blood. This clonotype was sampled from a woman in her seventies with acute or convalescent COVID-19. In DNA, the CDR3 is TGTGCCAGCAGCGTCCCGGGACTAGCGTTTGGAGCAGATACGCAGTATTTT. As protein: CASSVPGLAFGADTQYF.